The clone carrying this TCR beta chain has ten or more counts. Its cognate antigen is unknown. Construction of the TCR beta libraries employed iRepertoire HTBI primers in conjunction with Arm-PCR of CDR3 regions. One entry per CDR3 protein, called by TCRdb with MiXCR from the multiplex PCR reads. The data hold fewer than 650,000 distinct CDR3 sequences, with under 20% observed a single time. The data were obtained in a study of regulatory T cells in long-lasting Graves disease. Study-level points and caveats: Persistent patients shared more public clonotypes (roughly 2,800) than new patients (approximately 1,000).

The sample's time point: newly diagnosed GD, antithyroid drugs for less than 3 months. RNA extracted from PBMCs served as the sequencing template. Germline V lookup: CDR1 SEHNR, CDR2 FQNEAQ (reference sequence). V lost 0 bases and J lost 11, with 11 bases in between. This CDR3 is built from 13 residues. This sample also belongs to another study, concerning T cells in Graves' hyperthyroidism and ophthalmopathy. According to that study: Diagnoses used clinical symptoms, serum thyroxine and TRAb, thyroid ultrasound and orbital computed tomography. The HTBI primer set was used in a first-round RT-PCR of the TCR CDR3.

The chain combines TRBV7-9 with TRBJ1-5; D is possibly TRBD1 (5 bases). The clonotype comes from a woman aged 25 to 45 with Graves disease. Source: peripheral blood mononuclear cells (PBMCs), taken at new diagnosis, from a patient treated with antithyroid drugs. Here the CDR3 DNA reads TGTGCCAGCAGCTTAGCAACAGGAGGGTCCCAGCATTTT. It specifies CASSLATGGSQHF. The variable domain in full, completed from reference TRBV7-9 and TRBJ1-5, reads DTGVSQNPRHKITKRGQNVTFRCDPISEHNRLYWYRQTLGQGPEFLTYFQNEAQLEKSRLLSDRFSAERPKGSFSTLEIQRTEQGDSAMYLCASSLATGGSQHFGDGTRLSIL.